The 12 T cell receptor beta chains reported below all come from one sample, sequenced in a study of blood T cells in healthy people across ages. Then a second PCR, running about 6 to 12 cycles, was carried out with a sample-barcoded 5' primer and a J-beta primer mix. TCRdb reprocessed the 5' RACE reads with MiXCR, giving one entry per CDR3 protein. The data contain about 970,000 distinct CDR3 sequences, roughly half of them singletons. Sequencing used blood. These receptors all come from a woman in her sixties or seventies in good health.

The chain employs TRBV12-5 and TRBJ2-7; 7 bases match TRBD1. The trim removed 2 bases at V and 4 bases at J, leaving 11 bases unmatched. CDR1 is LGHNT, CDR2 FRNRAP, per germline. The CDR3 is made up of 16 amino acids. Written as DNA, the CDR3 is TGTGCTAGTGGTTTGCCCAGACAGGGCTTTTCGTACGAGCAGTACTTC. Its translation is CASGLPRQGFSYEQYF.

The chain has TRBV6-2 or TRBV6-3 and TRBJ2-7; 8 bases are shared with TRBD1. The CDR3 contains 15 residues. The germline CDR1 and CDR2 sequences are MNHEY and SVGEGT. Trimming removed 5 bases from V and 1 base from J; junction bases left unmatched: 7. CDR3 in amino acids: CASSQHGTGSYEQYF. DNA of the CDR3: TGTGCCAGCAGTCAACACGGGACAGGTTCCTACGAGCAGTACTTC.

The rearrangement links TRBV9 to TRBJ2-7; possible D gene TRBD2, 6 bases. Germline CDR1 is SGDLS and CDR2 is YYNGEE. CDR3 length: 14 residues. V lost 0 bases to trimming and J lost 6 bases, with 13 bases between them. As DNA, the CDR3 is TGTGCCAGCAGCGTAGGTGGAGGGATCAGCGAGCAGTACTTC. This sequence encodes CASSVGGGISEQYF.

This chain connects TRBV6-2 or TRBV6-3 to TRBJ1-1; no definite D call. V lost 6 bases to trimming and J lost 6 bases, with 14 bases between them. The germline V gene has CDR1 MNHEY and CDR2 SVGEGT. This CDR3 has 13 residues. CDR3 sequence (DNA): TGTGCCAGCAGGCGCTCATCAGCCCCTGAAGCTTTCTTT. It is translated as CASRRSSAPEAFF.

This clonotype has just a few counts. In nucleotides, the CDR3 is TGTGCCATCAGGGGACAGGGTTCCTACGAGCAGTACTTC. As protein: CAIRGQGSYEQYF. The chain recombines TRBV10-3 with TRBJ2-7; 9 nucleotides align to TRBD1. The CDR3 extends over 13 amino acids. Germline V CDR1 and CDR2: ENHRY, SYGVKD. Trimming took 6 bases from V and 1 from J; bases not matched to a gene: 1.

As to this clonotype: It may be a read error: a sequence one base away is much more abundant. The chain employs TRBV7-2 and TRBJ2-5; D not resolved. Germline lookup yields CDR1 SGHTA and CDR2 FQGNSA. The CDR3 spans 10 residues. V gave up 3 bases and J gave up 11 bases, with 7 bases separating them. This CDR3 reads CASSLDGQYF. As DNA, the CDR3 is TGTGCCAGCAGCTTGGACGGGCAGTACTTC.

This clonotype has more than one count but fewer than ten. V gene TRBV28 combines with J gene TRBJ2-7; 7 bases map to TRBD1. The trim removed 6 bases at V and 5 bases at J, leaving 10 bases unmatched. Germline V gives CDR1 MDHEN, CDR2 SYDVKM. The CDR3 is made up of 14 amino acids. This CDR3 reads CASRPGQRYDEQYF. CDR3 coding DNA: TGTGCCAGCAGGCCGGGACAGAGATACGACGAGCAGTACTTC.

The rearrangement links TRBV27 to TRBJ1-2, with TRBD1 matching over 9 bases. Germline V gene data show CDR1 as MNHEY and CDR2 as SMNVEV (reference sequence). The CDR3 is made up of 14 amino acids. V lost 0 bases to trimming and J lost 8 bases; unmatched junction nucleotides: 4. The CDR3 protein is CASSLSRTGVGYTF. Written as DNA, the CDR3 is TGTGCCAGCAGTTTATCGCGGACAGGGGTCGGCTACACCTTC.

This clonotype has more than one count but fewer than ten. The chain uses TRBV28 and TRBJ2-7; possible D gene TRBD2, 6 bases. CDR3 size: 15 residues. Between the trimmed V and J ends, which lost 6 bases and 2 bases, there was a span of 17 bases. Per germline, CDR1 MDHEN and CDR2 SYDVKM. CDR3 residues: CASRLTGTGAYEQYF. The CDR3 DNA is TGTGCCAGCAGACTTACCGGGACTGGAGCCTACGAGCAGTACTTC.

Here the CDR3 DNA reads TGTGCCAGCAGCCTTGGGACTAGCGGAGCCTACAATGAGCAGTACTTC. Its translation: CASSLGTSGAYNEQYF. The genes are TRBV3-1 and TRBJ2-1, with 11 positions matching TRBD2. TRBJ2-7 explains the end of the DNA better; the J call may be wrong. Germline V gene sequence: CDR1 LGHDT, CDR2 YNNKEL (reference sequence). The CDR3 is 16 amino acids.

This chain joins TRBV7-3 and TRBJ2-1; 12 positions match TRBD1. CDR1 is SGHTA, CDR2 FQGTGA, per germline. The J segment lost 7 bases and the V segment lost 5 bases, leaving 6 bases of the junction unmatched. The CDR3 sequence is 15 residues long. DNA for the CDR3: TGTGCCAGCAGCGATGGGACAGGGGGCAGGAATGAGCAGTTCTTC. Its translation is CASSDGTGGRNEQFF.

This chain uses TRBV20-1 with TRBJ1-2; TRBD1 matches 9 bases. The length of the CDR3 is 15 residues. Trimming cost V 0 bases and J 4 bases; bases outside gene matches: 6. Germline-derived CDR1 and CDR2 are DFQATT and SNEGSKA (reference sequence). The CDR3 DNA sequence: TGCAGTGCTAGAGAGGGGACAGGGAGAAGCTATGGCTACACCTTC. The encoded protein is CSAREGTGRSYGYTF.